This T cell receptor beta chain was sequenced in a study of blood T cell repertoires in COVID-19. Participant-given clinical history determined each cohort assignment. TCRdb's copy holds only in-frame clones and misses some; the assay was immunoSEQ multiplex PCR. Of a few hundred thousand clones listed, 70% to 90% are singletons. Material: PBMCs or T cells enriched from blood (not recorded which). The TCR comes from a man aged 25 to 40 who had recovered from COVID-19.

The CDR3 loop reads CSARDQGEAFF. CDR3 nucleotide sequence: TGCAGTGCTAGAGATCAGGGTGAAGCTTTCTTT. V and J are TRBV20-1 and TRBJ1-1, with D maybe TRBD1 (5 bases). V lost 0 bases, J lost 7 bases, and 6 bases lay in between. Germline assignment: CDR1 DFQATT and CDR2 SNEGSKA (reference sequence). CDR3 size: 11 residues.